The entry below describes one T cell receptor beta chain. What it recognizes is unknown. This sample stems from a study of T-cell memory formation after mild COVID-19. Study background: Among the donors, TCR clusters were largely specific to each donor. General study points: Proof of SARS-CoV-2 specificity was absent for the second-wave clones that crested on day 37. Contracting CD4+ clones sat mainly in CM and EM; CD8+ in EMRA. Clones contracting day 15 to 85 were balanced CD4/CD8; later expanders leaned CD4+.

The CDR3 is 15 amino acids. Trimming pared 6 bases from V and 4 bases from J, leaving 16 bases between. Germline CDR1 reads MNHNS; CDR2 reads SASEGT. Each CDR3 protein gets one entry after TCRdb re-called the 5' RACE reads with MiXCR. The profile shows about 400,000 distinct CDR3 sequences, over 15% of them singletons. The origin of this receptor is a man younger than 35 who had mild COVID-19 (a few samples of this study predate the infection). Cell type and time point are not known. Material for sequencing was PBMCs or a T cell subset sorted from them (not recorded which). V usage is TRBV6-1 and J usage is TRBJ2-1; D not resolved. CDR3 loop: CASREQPGGYNEQFF. The CDR3 coding sequence is TGTGCCAGCAGAGAGCAGCCCGGTGGGTACAATGAGCAGTTCTTC.